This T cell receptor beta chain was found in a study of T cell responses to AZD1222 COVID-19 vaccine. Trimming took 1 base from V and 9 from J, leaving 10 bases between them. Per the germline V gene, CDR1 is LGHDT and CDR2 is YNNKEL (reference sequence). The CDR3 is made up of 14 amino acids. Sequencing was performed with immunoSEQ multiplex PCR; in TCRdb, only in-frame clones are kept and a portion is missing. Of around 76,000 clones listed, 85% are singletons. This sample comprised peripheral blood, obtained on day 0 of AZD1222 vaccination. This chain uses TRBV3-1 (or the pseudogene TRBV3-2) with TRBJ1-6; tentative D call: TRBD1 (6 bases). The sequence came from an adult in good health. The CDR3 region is CASSQANRASPLHF. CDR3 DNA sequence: TGTGCCAGCAGCCAAGCAAACAGGGCTTCACCCCTCCACTTT.